Sequencing of this T cell receptor beta chain was carried out in a study of blood T cells in healthy people across ages. Study results and caveats: A greater number of naive CD4+ cells and higher diversity distinguished long-lived donors from aged donors. Estimated diversity that came from one million T cells was considered an underestimate.

CDR1 is MNHNY and CDR2 is SVGAGI in the germline V gene (reference sequence). The V gene end was trimmed by 0 bases and the J gene end by 0 bases; junction bases not matched to a gene: 5. CDR3 length: 17 residues. Regarding this clonotype: Its antigen remains unidentified.

The second PCR ran about 6 to 12 cycles with a sample-barcoded 5' primer and J-beta primers. One entry per CDR3 protein results from TCRdb running MiXCR on the 5' RACE reads. The sample includes fewer than 950,000 distinct CDR3 sequences, 35% to 40% of them seen just once. The sequence came from a man aged 18-30 years in good health. The chain combines TRBV6-6 with TRBJ1-5; 7 nucleotides align to TRBD1. Source material: blood. CDR3 amino acids: CASSYSIRGSSNQPQHF. DNA for the CDR3: TGTGCCAGCAGTTACTCGATCAGGGGGTCTAGCAATCAGCCCCAGCATTTT.